Shown below are 3 T cell receptor beta chains from a single sample sequenced in a study of T cell repertoires in cytomegalovirus infection. MiXCR was run by TCRdb on the reads, yielding one entry per CDR3 protein. The sample lists about 740,000 distinct CDR3 sequences, under 40% occurring once. The sequencing input was PBMCs. The receptors were gathered from a human donor in good health (CMV status not recorded). Some clones in this sample may be carry-over from other donors' samples.

This clonotype appeared many times. The V gene is TRBV7-2, the J gene TRBJ2-1; D may match TRBD1 or TRBD2 (5 bases each). Germline assignment: CDR1 SGHTA and CDR2 FQGNSA. The ends were cut back, 4 bases at V and 8 bases at J, with 12 bases in the middle. The CDR3 has 13 residues. Here the CDR3 reads CASSYGTNDEQFF. The CDR3 DNA reads as TGTGCCAGCAGCTACGGGACGAACGATGAGCAGTTCTTC.

The chain carries TRBV10-3 and TRBJ2-5, with D unresolved. The germline CDR1 and CDR2 sequences are ENHRY and SYGVKD. V lost 4 bases and J 3 bases, leaving 3 bases between the germline ends. The CDR3 totals 11 residues. The CDR3: CAISGEETQYF. For the CDR3, the DNA is TGTGCCATCAGTGGGGAAGAGACCCAGTACTTC.

This clonotype has only a few counts. The chain combines TRBV7-9 with TRBJ2-7, with D possibly matching TRBD1 (6 bases). The CDR3 runs 14 residues. CDR1 is SEHNR, CDR2 FQNEAQ, per germline (reference sequence). V gave up 5 bases and J gave up 2 bases, with 13 bases separating them. The CDR3 DNA is TGTGCCAGCAGCCCCAGGGGTACCCCCTACGAGCAGTACTTC. This encodes CASSPRGTPYEQYF.